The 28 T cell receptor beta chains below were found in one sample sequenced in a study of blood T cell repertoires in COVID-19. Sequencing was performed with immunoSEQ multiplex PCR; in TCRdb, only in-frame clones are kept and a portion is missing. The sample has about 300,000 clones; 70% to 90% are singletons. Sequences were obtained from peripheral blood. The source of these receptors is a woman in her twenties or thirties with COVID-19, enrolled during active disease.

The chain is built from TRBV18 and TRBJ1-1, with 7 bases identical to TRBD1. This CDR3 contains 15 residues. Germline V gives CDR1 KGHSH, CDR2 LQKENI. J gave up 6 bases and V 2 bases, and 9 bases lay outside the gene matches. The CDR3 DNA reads TGTGCCAGCTCACCAGACAGGGTCGGAGGCGCTGAAGCTTTCTTT. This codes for CASSPDRVGGAEAFF.

This CDR3 reads CASSSGVVGWSYNEQFF. CDR3 DNA: TGTGCCAGCAGCTCAGGGGTAGTGGGCTGGTCCTACAATGAGCAGTTCTTC. The chain links TRBV11-3 to TRBJ2-1; tentative D call: TRBD1 (6 bases). The CDR3 loop spans 17 amino acids. The V end was cut by 4 bases, the J end by 1 base, with 17 bases between. CDR1 is SGHNT, CDR2 YENEEA, per germline.

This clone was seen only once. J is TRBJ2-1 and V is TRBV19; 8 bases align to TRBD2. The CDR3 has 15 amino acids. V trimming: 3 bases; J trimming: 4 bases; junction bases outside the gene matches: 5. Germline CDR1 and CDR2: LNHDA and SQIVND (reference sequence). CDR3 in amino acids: CASSIKSGGYNEQFF. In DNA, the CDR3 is TGTGCCAGTAGTATCAAAAGCGGGGGATACAATGAGCAGTTCTTC.

CDR3 in amino acids: CASSFDRAHNEKLFF. For the CDR3, the DNA is TGTGCCAGCAGTTTCGACAGGGCCCATAATGAAAAACTGTTTTTT. J is TRBJ1-4 and V is TRBV28; TRBD1 aligns across 7 bases. This CDR3 comprises 15 residues. The V and J ends lost 3 bases and 4 bases, in that order; junction bases with no gene match: 5. Germline V gene data show CDR1 as MDHEN and CDR2 as SYDVKM.

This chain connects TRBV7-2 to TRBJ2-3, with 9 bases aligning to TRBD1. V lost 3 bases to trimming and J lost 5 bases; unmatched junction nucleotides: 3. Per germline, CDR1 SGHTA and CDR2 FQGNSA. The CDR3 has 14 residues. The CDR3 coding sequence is TGTGCCAGCAGCTTGAGGACAGGGGAAGATACGCAGTATTTT. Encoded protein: CASSLRTGEDTQYF.

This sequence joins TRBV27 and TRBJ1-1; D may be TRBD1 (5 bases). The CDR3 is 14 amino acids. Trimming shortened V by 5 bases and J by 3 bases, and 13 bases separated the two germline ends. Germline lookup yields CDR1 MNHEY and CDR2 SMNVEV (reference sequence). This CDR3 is CASSRVEGDTEAFF. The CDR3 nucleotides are TGTGCCAGCAGTAGGGTTGAAGGGGACACTGAAGCTTTCTTT.

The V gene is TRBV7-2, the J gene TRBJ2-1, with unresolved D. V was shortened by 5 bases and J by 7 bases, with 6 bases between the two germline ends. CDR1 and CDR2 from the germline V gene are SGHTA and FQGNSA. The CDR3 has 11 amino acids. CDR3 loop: CASSPGNEQFF. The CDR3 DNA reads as TGTGCCAGCAGCCCCGGGAATGAGCAGTTCTTC.

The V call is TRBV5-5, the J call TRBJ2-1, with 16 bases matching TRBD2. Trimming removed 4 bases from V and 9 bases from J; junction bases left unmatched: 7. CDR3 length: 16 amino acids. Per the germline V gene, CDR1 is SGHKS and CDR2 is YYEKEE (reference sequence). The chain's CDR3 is CASSPGLAGGRSEQFF. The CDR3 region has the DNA TGTGCCAGCAGCCCGGGACTAGCGGGGGGGCGCAGTGAGCAGTTCTTC.

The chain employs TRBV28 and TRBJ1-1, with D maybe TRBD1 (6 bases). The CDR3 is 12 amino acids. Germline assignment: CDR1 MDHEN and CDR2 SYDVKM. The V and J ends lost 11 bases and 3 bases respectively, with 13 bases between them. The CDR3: CAVQDRHTEAFF. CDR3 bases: TGTGCCGTCCAGGACAGACACACTGAAGCTTTCTTT.

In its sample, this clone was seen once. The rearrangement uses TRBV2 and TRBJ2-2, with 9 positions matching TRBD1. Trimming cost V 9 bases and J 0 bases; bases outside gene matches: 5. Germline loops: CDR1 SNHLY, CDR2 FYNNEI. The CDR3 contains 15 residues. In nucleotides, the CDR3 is TGTGCCAGAGACGGGACAGGGACGAACACCGGGGAGCTGTTTTTT. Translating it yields CARDGTGTNTGELFF.

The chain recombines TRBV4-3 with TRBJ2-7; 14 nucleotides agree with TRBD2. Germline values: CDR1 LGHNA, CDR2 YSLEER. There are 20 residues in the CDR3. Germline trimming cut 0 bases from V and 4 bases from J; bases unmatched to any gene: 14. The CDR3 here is CASSQETETSGGAPGYEQYF. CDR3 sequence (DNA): TGCGCCAGCAGCCAAGAGACCGAGACTAGCGGGGGGGCCCCTGGATACGAGCAGTACTTC.

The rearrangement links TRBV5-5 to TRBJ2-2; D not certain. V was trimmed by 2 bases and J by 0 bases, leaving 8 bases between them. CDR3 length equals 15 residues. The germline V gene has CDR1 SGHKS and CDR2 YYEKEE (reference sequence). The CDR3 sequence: CASSLSTTNTGELFF. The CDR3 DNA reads TGTGCCAGCAGCTTATCCACAACGAACACCGGGGAGCTGTTTTTT.

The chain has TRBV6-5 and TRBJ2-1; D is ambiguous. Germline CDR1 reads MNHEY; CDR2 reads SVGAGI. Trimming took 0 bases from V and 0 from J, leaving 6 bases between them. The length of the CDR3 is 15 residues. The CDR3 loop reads CASSYSTSSYNEQFF. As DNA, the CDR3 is TGTGCCAGCAGTTACTCAACCAGCTCCTACAATGAGCAGTTCTTC.

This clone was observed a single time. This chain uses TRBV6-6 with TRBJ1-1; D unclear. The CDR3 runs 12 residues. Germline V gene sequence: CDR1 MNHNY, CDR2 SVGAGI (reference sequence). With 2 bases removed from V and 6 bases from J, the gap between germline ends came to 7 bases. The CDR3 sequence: CASSYGHPEAFF. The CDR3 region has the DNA TGTGCCAGCAGTTACGGGCATCCTGAAGCTTTCTTT.

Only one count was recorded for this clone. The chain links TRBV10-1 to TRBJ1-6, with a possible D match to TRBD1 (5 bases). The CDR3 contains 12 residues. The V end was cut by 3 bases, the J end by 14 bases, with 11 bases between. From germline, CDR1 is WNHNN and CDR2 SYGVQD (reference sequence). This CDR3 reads CASSEATRALHF. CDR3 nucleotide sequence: TGCGCCAGCAGTGAAGCTACCAGGGCCCTCCACTTT.

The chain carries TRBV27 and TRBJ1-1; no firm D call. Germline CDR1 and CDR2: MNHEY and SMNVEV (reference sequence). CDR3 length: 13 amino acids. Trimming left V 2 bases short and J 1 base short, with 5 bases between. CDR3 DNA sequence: TGTGCCAGCAGTTTACCAGGGAACACTGAAGCTTTCTTT. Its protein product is CASSLPGNTEAFF.

This CDR3 reads CASSLVHRADGYTF. For the CDR3, the DNA is TGTGCCAGCAGCCTGGTCCACAGGGCTGATGGCTACACCTTC. This rearrangement joins TRBV5-4 to TRBJ1-2; D perhaps matches TRBD1 (6 bases). The germline V and J ends were trimmed by 4 bases and 6 bases, with 16 bases remaining between them. The CDR3 extends over 14 amino acids. Per the germline V gene, CDR1 is SGHNT and CDR2 is YYREEE (reference sequence).

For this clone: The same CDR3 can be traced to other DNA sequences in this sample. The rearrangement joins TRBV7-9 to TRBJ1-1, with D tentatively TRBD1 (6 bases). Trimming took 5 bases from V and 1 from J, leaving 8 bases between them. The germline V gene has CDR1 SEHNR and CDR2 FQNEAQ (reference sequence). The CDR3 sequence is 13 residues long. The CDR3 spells CASSETGNTEAFF. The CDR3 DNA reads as TGTGCCAGCAGCGAGACAGGGAACACTGAAGCTTTCTTT.

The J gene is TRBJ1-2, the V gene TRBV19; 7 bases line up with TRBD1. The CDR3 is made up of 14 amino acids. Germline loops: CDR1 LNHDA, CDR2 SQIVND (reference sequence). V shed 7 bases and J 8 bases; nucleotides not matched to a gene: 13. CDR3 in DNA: TGTGCCAGTACCCCAGGGGGATGGTTGTACGGCTACACCTTC. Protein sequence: CASTPGGWLYGYTF.

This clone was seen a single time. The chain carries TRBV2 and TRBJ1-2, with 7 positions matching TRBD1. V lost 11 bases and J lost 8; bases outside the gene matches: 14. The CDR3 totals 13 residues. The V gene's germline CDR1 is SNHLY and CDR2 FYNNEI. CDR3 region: CAGMGQPEAGYTF. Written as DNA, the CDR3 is TGTGCCGGGATGGGACAGCCCGAGGCGGGCTACACCTTC.

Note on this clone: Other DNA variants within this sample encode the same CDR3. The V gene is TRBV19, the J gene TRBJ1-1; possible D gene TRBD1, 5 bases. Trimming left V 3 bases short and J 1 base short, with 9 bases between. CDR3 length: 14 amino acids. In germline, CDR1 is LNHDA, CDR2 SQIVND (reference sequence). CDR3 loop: CASSIGTGNTEAFF. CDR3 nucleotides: TGTGCCAGTAGTATCGGAACAGGGAACACTGAAGCTTTCTTT.

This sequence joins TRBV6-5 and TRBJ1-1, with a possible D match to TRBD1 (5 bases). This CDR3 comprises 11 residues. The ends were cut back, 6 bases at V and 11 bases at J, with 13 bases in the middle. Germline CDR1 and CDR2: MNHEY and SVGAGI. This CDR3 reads CASRAGGSAFF. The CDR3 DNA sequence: TGTGCCAGCAGAGCGGGGGGGAGCGCTTTCTTT.

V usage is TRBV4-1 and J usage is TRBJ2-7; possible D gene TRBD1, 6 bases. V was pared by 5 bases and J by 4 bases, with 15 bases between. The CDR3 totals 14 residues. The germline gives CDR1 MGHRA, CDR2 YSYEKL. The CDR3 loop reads CASSLTGSPYEQYF. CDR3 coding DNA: TGCGCCAGCAGCTTGACAGGCAGTCCGTACGAGCAGTACTTC.

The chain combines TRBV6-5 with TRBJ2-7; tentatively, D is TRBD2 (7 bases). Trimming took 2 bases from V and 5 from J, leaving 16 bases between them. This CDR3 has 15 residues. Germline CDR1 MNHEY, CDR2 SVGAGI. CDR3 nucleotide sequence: TGTGCCAGCAGTTACCTCCGGGGGGCGCGCGACGAGCAGTACTTC. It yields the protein CASSYLRGARDEQYF.

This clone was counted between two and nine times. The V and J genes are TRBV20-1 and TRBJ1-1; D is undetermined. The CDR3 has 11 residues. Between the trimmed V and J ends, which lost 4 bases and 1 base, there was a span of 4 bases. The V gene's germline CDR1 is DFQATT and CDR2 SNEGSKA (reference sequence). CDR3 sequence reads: CSAIRNTEAFF. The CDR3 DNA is TGCAGTGCTATCAGGAACACTGAAGCTTTCTTT.

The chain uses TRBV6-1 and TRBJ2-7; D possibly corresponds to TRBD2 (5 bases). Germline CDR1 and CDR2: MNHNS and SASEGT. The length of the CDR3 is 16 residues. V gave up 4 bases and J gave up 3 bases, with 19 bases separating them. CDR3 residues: CASSGRGRRLDYEQYV. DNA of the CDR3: TGTGCCAGCAGTGGCCGGGGAAGGCGGTTAGACTACGAGCAGTACGTC.

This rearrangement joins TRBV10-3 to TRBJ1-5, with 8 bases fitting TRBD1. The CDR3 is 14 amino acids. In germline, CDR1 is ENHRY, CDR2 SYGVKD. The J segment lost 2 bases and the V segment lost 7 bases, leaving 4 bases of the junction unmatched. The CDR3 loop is CAIMATGGNQPQHF. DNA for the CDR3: TGTGCCATCATGGCGACAGGGGGCAATCAGCCCCAGCATTTT.

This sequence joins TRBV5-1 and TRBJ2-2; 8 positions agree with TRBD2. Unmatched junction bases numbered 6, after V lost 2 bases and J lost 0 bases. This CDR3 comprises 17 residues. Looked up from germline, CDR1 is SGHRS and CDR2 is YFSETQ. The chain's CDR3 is CASSFTGGGSNTGELFF. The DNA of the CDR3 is TGCGCCAGCAGCTTTACCGGCGGGGGGTCGAACACCGGGGAGCTGTTTTTT.